This TCR beta chain was sequenced in a study of blood T cell repertoires in COVID-19. Study summary: COVID-19 samples from acute and convalescent phases originated in the United States, Italy and Spain. T cells, B-cell-depleted T cells, or PBMCs provided the cDNA or gDNA that served as material.

Measured with immunoSEQ multiplex PCR; TCRdb has only the in-frame clones, and not every one. The data contain over 100,000 clones, roughly 80% of them singletons. V shed 7 bases, J shed 4 bases, and the junction held 10 bases outside the gene matches. CDR1 and CDR2 from the germline V gene are LNHDA and SQIVND (reference sequence). The CDR3 loop spans 16 amino acids. Input material: peripheral blood. The chain couples TRBV19 to TRBJ1-5, with 10 bases aligning to TRBD1. The sequence came from a man aged 55-75 years with active or convalescent COVID-19. CDR3 bases: TGTGCCAGTACTTCCTCAAGGGACAGGGGAAATCAGCCCCAGCATTTT. This gives the protein CASTSSRDRGNQPQHF.